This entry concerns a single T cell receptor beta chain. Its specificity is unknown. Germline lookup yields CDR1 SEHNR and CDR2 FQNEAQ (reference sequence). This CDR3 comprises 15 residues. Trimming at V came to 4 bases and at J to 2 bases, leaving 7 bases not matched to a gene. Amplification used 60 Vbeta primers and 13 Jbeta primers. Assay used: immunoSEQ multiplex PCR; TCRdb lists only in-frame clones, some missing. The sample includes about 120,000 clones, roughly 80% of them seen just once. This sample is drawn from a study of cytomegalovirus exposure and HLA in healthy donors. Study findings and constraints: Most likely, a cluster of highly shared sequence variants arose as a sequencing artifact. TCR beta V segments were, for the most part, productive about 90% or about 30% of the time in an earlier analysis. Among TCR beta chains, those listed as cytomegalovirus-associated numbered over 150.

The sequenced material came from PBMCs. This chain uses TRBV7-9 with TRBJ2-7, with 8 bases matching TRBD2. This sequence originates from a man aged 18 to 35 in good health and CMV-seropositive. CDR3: CASSSAGRDTYEQYF. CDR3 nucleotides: TGTGCCAGCAGCTCGGCCGGGAGGGACACCTACGAGCAGTACTTC.